These T cell receptor beta chains were read from a single sample in a study of radiotherapy plus CTLA-4 blockade in lung cancer. The data were produced by immunoSEQ multiplex PCR, yet TCRdb's version contains in-frame clones alone and is incomplete. The table lists approximately 45,000 clones, 63% of them singletons. The sample was peripheral blood, taken from a patient treated with radiotherapy plus ipilimumab. The receptors here all came from a human donor with non-small cell lung cancer who had a partial response to radiotherapy plus ipilimumab. The CDR3 runs from the conserved cysteine through the conserved F or W. D genes are given only for firm matches. Clone sizes are given selectively: once, few, many, or a class where the clone is expanded.

>TRBV4-2|TRBD2|TRBJ2-5|.
TGTGCCAGCAGCCCAGAAGCGGGGGGGCTTCGAGAGACCCAGTACTTC
CASSPEAGGLRETQYF
>TRBV18|TRBD2|TRBJ2-3|.
TGTGCCAGCTCACCACCCGGACTAGCGGGAGAGAGAGATACGCAGTATTTT
CASSPPGLAGERDTQYF
>TRBV20-1|.|TRBJ2-5|.
TGCAGTGCTCACGGGTTCGAGACCCAGTACTTC
CSAHGFETQYF
>TRBV5-1|.|TRBJ2-4|.
TGCGCCAGCAGCTTGAGCGGAGGCAAAAACATTCAGTACTTC
CASSLSGGKNIQYF
>TRBV7-9|TRBD1|TRBJ1-2|.
TGTGCCAGCAGCTCACAGGGGGGGATCTATGGCTACACCTTC
CASSSQGGIYGYTF
>TRBV30|TRBD1|TRBJ2-7|.
TGTGCCTGGGTGGGACAGGGATTTGGGATGCAGTACTTC
CAWVGQGFGMQYF
>TRBV7-9|TRBD1|TRBJ2-5|.
TGTGCCAGCAGCTTTTGGACAGGGGGCGTGGAGACCCAGTACTTC
CASSFWTGGVETQYF
>TRBV28|.|TRBJ1-1|.
TGTGCCAGCAGTTTAGGGGGGGGATTCGCTGAAGCTTTCTTT
CASSLGGGFAEAFF
>TRBV5-6|.|TRBJ2-3|.
TGTGCCAGCAGCTTGGTAGGACAGAGGCAGTATTTT
CASSLVGQRQYF
>TRBV9|.|TRBJ1-4|.
TGTGCCAGCAGCGCCCTCGCAACTAATGAAAAACTGTTTTTT
CASSALATNEKLFF
>TRBV7-9|TRBD2|TRBJ2-3|.
TGTGCCAGCAGCTTAGGCTCGGGAGGGCCTATAGATACGCAGTATTTT
CASSLGSGGPIDTQYF
>TRBV18|.|TRBJ2-3|.
TGTGCCAGCTCACCACTCCGTACAGATACGCAGTATTTT
CASSPLRTDTQYF
>TRBV6-4|TRBD2|TRBJ2-1|.
TGTGCCAGCAGTGTGGAGCAAAGCGGGAACAATGAGCAGTTCTTC
CASSVEQSGNNEQFF
>TRBV19|.|TRBJ1-3|few
TGTGCCAGTAGTATCTGGAGAAGCTCTGGAAACACCATATATTTT
CASSIWRSSGNTIYF
>TRBV30|.|TRBJ1-1|.
TGTGCCTGGAGATTGGGGGCAGGGGAAGCTTTCTTT
CAWRLGAGEAFF
>TRBV29-1|TRBD1|TRBJ2-7|.
TGCAGCGTGACGGGACAGGGCTACGAGCAGTACTTC
CSVTGQGYEQYF
>TRBV5-5|TRBD2|TRBJ2-1|.
TGTGCCAGCAGCCAAGCGGGGGGCCGGACCACCTACAATGAGCAGTTCTTC
CASSQAGGRTTYNEQFF
>TRBV6-6|TRBD2|TRBJ2-2|.
TGTGCCAGCAGTTACTCTCGGGGGGAGGTGACCGGGGAGCTGTTTTTT
CASSYSRGEVTGELFF
>TRBV11-1|.|TRBJ2-7|.
TGTGCCAGCAGCAACAACAACAGGTTTTCCTACGAGCAGTACTTC
CASSNNNRFSYEQYF
>TRBV5-6|.|TRBJ1-4|.
TGTGCCAGCAGCTTGACGGGGTTTGTAGTTGGTGAAAAACTGTTTTTT
CASSLTGFVVGEKLFF
>TRBV2|TRBD2|TRBJ2-1|.
TGTGCCAGCAAAGTACGGGGGGACGCCCAGAATGAGCAGTTCTTC
CASKVRGDAQNEQFF
>TRBV5-1|.|TRBJ1-1|few
TGCGCCAGCAGCTTGGTAGCGGGCAGGCAGAACACTGAAGCTTTCTTT
CASSLVAGRQNTEAFF
>TRBV6-1|.|TRBJ1-2|.
TGTGCCAGCAGTGAACGGTCGGACCTTTTAGGGGGTGGCTACACCTTC
CASSERSDLLGGGYTF
>TRBV6-1|.|TRBJ1-1|.
TGTGCCAGCGACCGGGCCTCCAGGGCCACTGAAGCTTTCTTT
CASDRASRATEAFF
>TRBV7-9|.|TRBJ2-7|.
TGTGCCAGCAGCAACCCAAGGGGGGGGGCAAGGGAGCAGTACTTC
CASSNPRGGAREQYF
>TRBV7-2|TRBD2|TRBJ2-7|.
TGTGCCAGCAGCTTAGTCCGCGGGAGGGACTCCTACGAGCAGTACTTC
CASSLVRGRDSYEQYF
>TRBV4-3|.|TRBJ1-2|.
TGCGCCAGCAGCCATGCTCGGGCTAACTATGGCTACACCTTC
CASSHARANYGYTF
>TRBV18|.|TRBJ2-7|.
TGTGCCAGCTCCACCACATTCGACACCACCTACGAGCAGTACTTC
CASSTTFDTTYEQYF
>TRBV15|.|TRBJ2-7|.
TGTGCCACCAGCAGAGAGGGGGGCTACGAGCAGTACTTC
CATSREGGYEQYF
>TRBV30|.|TRBJ1-1|few
TGTGCCTGGAGTGTAGGGGCGGAAGCTTTCTTT
CAWSVGAEAFF
>TRBV2|TRBD1|TRBJ1-1|.
TGTGCCAGCAGTTTGAGACAGGGGACCACTGAAGCTTTCTTT
CASSLRQGTTEAFF
>TRBV2|.|TRBJ1-1|medium-sized
TGTGCCAGCAGGAGGGCCCCAGAAGGCCTTGAAGCTTTCTTT
CASRRAPEGLEAFF
>TRBV5-5|TRBD2|TRBJ2-3|.
TGTGCCAGCAGCCCCAGGACTAGCGGGGGGGCAGGGGATACGCAGTATTTT
CASSPRTSGGAGDTQYF
>TRBV7-6|.|TRBJ1-1|.
TGTGCCAGCAGCTTACGGGCCCCCCCCGTCAGGGGCGAGGCGAACACTGAAGCTTTCTTT
CASSLRAPPVRGEANTEAFF
>TRBV5-1|TRBD2|TRBJ2-2|.
TGCGCCAGCAGCCCAGGGACTAGCGTCTACACCGGGGAGCTGTTTTTT
CASSPGTSVYTGELFF
>TRBV6-5|.|TRBJ1-5|few
TGTGCCAGCGGACTAGGGGGGGAGGGGCAGCCCCAGCATTTT
CASGLGGEGQPQHF
>TRBV18|.|TRBJ1-1|.
TGTGCCAGCTCACCAAACGCGAGAGGGAACACTGAAGCTTTCTTT
CASSPNARGNTEAFF
>TRBV2|.|TRBJ1-2|.
TGTGCCAGCAGTGAAATCCTGACAGGCTTCTATGGCTACACCTTC
CASSEILTGFYGYTF